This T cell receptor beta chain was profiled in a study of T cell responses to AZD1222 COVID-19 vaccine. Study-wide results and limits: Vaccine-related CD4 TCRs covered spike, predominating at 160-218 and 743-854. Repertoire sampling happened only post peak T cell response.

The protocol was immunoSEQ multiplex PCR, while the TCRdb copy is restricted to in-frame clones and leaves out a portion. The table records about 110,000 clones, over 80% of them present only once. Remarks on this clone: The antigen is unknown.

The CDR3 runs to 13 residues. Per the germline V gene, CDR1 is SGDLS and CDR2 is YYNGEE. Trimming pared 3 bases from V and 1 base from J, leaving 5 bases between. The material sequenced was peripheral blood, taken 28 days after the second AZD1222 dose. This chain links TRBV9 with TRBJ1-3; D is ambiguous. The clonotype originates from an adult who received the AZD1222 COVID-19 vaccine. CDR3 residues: CASSGVSGNTIYF. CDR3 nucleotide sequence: TGTGCCAGCAGCGGGGTTTCTGGAAACACCATATATTTT.